This paragraph covers one T cell receptor beta chain sequence. The record originates from a study of blood T cell repertoires in COVID-19. TCRdb's table, derived via immunoSEQ multiplex PCR, lists solely in-frame clones and lacks some. Here the sample spans some 270,000 clones, roughly 82% being singletons. With 1 base clipped from V and 0 bases from J, the junction kept 7 bases outside the gene matches. The CDR3 spans 18 residues. Germline V lookup: CDR1 SGHAT, CDR2 FQNNGV. The sequence was obtained from an elderly woman with COVID-19, enrolled during active disease. The gene calls are TRBV11-2 and TRBJ2-7; TRBD2 agrees at 12 bases. Sequencing was carried out using peripheral blood. CDR3 DNA sequence: TGTGCCAGCAGCTTAGGCCTAGCGGGGGGGCTTGGCTCCTACGAGCAGTACTTC. Amino acid sequence: CASSLGLAGGLGSYEQYF.